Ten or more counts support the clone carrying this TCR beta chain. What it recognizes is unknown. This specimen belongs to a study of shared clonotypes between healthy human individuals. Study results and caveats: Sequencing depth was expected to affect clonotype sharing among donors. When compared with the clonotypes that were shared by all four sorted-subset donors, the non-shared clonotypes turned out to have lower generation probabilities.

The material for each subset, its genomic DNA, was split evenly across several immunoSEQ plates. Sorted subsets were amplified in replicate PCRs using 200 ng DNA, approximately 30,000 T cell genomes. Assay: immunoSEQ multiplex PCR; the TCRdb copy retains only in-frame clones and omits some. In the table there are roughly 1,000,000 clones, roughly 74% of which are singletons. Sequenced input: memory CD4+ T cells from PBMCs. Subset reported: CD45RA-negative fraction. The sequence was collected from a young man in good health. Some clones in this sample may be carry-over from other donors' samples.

CDR3 region: CASSNSGRADTQYF. The CDR3 nucleotides are TGCGCCAGCAGCAATAGCGGGAGGGCAGATACGCAGTATTTT. V is TRBV4-1 and J is TRBJ2-3; 11 bases are shared with TRBD2. Germline values: CDR1 MGHRA, CDR2 YSYEKL. CDR3 length: 14 amino acids. V shed 5 bases, J shed 4 bases, and the junction held 2 bases outside the gene matches.